Following are 8 T cell receptor beta chains from one sample sequenced in a study of T-cell memory formation after mild COVID-19. Each CDR3 protein is one row after TCRdb ran MiXCR on the 5' RACE reads. The sample has some 450,000 distinct CDR3 sequences; roughly 18% are singletons. Sequencing was done on a sample of PBMCs or a T cell subset sorted from them (not recorded which). The receptors come from a man between 18 and 35 years old who had mild COVID-19 (a few samples of this study predate the infection). Cell type and time point are not known.

In its sample, this clonotype was seen many times. V gene TRBV29-1 combines with J gene TRBJ2-4; D ambiguous. The CDR3 consists of 12 residues. Trimming pared 8 bases from V and 0 bases from J, leaving 8 bases between. CDR1 SQVTM and CDR2 ANQGSEA come from the germline V gene. The CDR3 loop is CSSVGAKNIQYF. In DNA, the CDR3 is TGCAGCTCCGTAGGAGCCAAAAACATTCAGTACTTC.

The gene calls are TRBV12-2 and TRBJ2-7; the table names TRBD1, a call not compared with the DNA. TRBV12-2 is a pseudogene locus. The CDR3 spans 16 residues. The CDR3 reads CASRSKDRASSYEQYV. Written as DNA, the CDR3 is TGTGCAAGTCGCTCCAAAGACAGGGCGAGCTCCTACGAGCAGTACGTC.

The V call is TRBV20-1, the J call TRBJ1-1; 8 bases match TRBD1. The CDR3 has 14 residues. Germline V gene sequence: CDR1 DFQATT, CDR2 SNEGSKA (reference sequence). V shed 0 bases and J 1 base; nucleotides not matched to a gene: 1. The CDR3 coding sequence is TGCAGTGCTAGAGAGGGGACAGGGAACACTGAAGCTTTCTTT. Translation: CSAREGTGNTEAFF.

The chain is built from TRBV6-5 and TRBJ1-3, with D possibly TRBD1 on 5 matching bases. The CDR3 sequence is 15 residues long. The germline V gene has CDR1 MNHEY and CDR2 SVGAGI. Trimming cost V 0 bases and J 3 bases, with 9 bases left between them. CDR3 in amino acids: CASSYSGGNGNTIYF. The CDR3 DNA reads as TGTGCCAGCAGTTACTCTGGGGGGAATGGAAACACCATATATTTT.

This clonotype was seen a handful of times. The rearrangement links TRBV2 to TRBJ1-2; perhaps TRBD1 as D (6 bases). Germline-derived CDR1 and CDR2 are SNHLY and FYNNEI. V was trimmed by 8 bases and J by 4 bases, leaving 17 bases between them. The CDR3 has 14 amino acids. DNA of the CDR3: TGTGCCAGCGTTACCGGGACACCCGCCTATGGCTACACCTTC. It is translated as CASVTGTPAYGYTF.

A few counts support this clonotype. This chain's CDR3 is CASSPGLVIQETQYF. The DNA of the CDR3 is TGTGCCAGCAGTCCAGGGTTGGTAATACAAGAGACCCAGTACTTC. The chain is built from TRBV6-2 or TRBV6-3 and TRBJ2-5; weak D call: TRBD1 (5 bases). CDR1 MNHEY and CDR2 SVGEGT come from the germline V gene. Trimming left V 5 bases short and J 2 bases short, with 15 bases between. This CDR3 region has 15 residues.

This clonotype was seen more than once but under ten times. J is TRBJ2-4 and V is TRBV29-1; D tentatively reads TRBD1 or TRBD2 (5 bases each). The CDR3 is made up of 13 amino acids. Germline V gene data show CDR1 as SQVTM and CDR2 as ANQGSEA. Trimming took off 6 bases at V and 7 bases at J, with 16 bases between the two ends. This CDR3 reads CSVRELTPNIQYF. Here the CDR3 DNA reads TGCAGCGTCAGGGAGCTCACCCCTAACATTCAGTACTTC.

The V call is TRBV5-1, the J call TRBJ2-3; 14 bases line up with TRBD2. The junction had 4 bases not matched to a gene; V was cut back by 8 bases and J by 5 bases. The CDR3 is 14 amino acids. Germline CDR1 is SGHRS and CDR2 is YFSETQ. The DNA of the CDR3 is TGCGCCAGTACGGGACTAGCGGGGGAAGATACGCAGTATTTT. Amino acids: CASTGLAGEDTQYF.